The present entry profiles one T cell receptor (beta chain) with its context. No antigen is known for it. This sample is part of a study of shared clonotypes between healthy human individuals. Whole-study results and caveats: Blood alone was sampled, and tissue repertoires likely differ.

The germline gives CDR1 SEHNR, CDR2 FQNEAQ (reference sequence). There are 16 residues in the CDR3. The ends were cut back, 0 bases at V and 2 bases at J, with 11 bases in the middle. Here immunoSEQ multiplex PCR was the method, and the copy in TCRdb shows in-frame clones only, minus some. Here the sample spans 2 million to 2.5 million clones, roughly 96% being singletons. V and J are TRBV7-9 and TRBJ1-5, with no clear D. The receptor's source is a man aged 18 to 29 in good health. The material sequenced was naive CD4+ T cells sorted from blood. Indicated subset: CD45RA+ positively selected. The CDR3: CASSLALGGGNQPQHF. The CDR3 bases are TGTGCCAGCAGCTTAGCTTTGGGAGGAGGCAATCAGCCCCAGCATTTT.